This entry concerns a single T cell receptor beta chain. In this sample, this clone turned up once. Its target antigen remains unknown. No clone much larger than this one lies a single base away; base qualities are absent. Based on the germline V gene, the CDR1 and CDR2 sequences are SGDLS and YYNGEE. Trimming removed 3 bases from V and 0 bases from J, leaving 13 bases between the germline ends. Its CDR3 holds 16 amino acids, cysteine through phenylalanine. Only CDR3 DNA remains: 48 bases, in frame from the first base. Sample time point, as interpreted from the label and publication: baseline before first vaccination. Vaccinee samples came from UK trials COV001 and COV002, including a single-blind randomized controlled phase 2/3 trial of AZD1222 (ChAdOx1 nCoV-19) in healthy adults. For TCRbeta chain sequencing, PBMC samples were collected from trial participants at day 0 and at day 28 after the second dose.

These data originate in a study of T cell responses to AZD1222 COVID-19 vaccine (dated by TCRdb to about 2021). Context from the whole study: AZD1222 recipients whose second dose came at about 4 weeks and those whose second dose came at about 12 weeks were combined into one group, since spike-specific TCR depth and breadth did not differ between the two schedules. TCR sequencing was performed for about 250 trial participants, of whom about 200 were given two doses of AZD1222 and around 25 were given two doses of MenACWY control vaccine. Trial participants were enrolled by age into subgroups of 18-55, 56-69 and 70-plus years, and around 150, 28 and 57 TCR-sequenced participants, respectively, were included in these subgroups. Broader findings and caveats from the paper: Reportedly, almost half of the unique spike-specific TCRs recognized epitopes lying outside the regions that are mutated in the B.1.351 and B.1.1.7 variants. Vaccine-associated CD4 TCRs spanned the whole spike protein, with dominant responses in regions 160-218 and 743-854. Most participants were white British and females outnumbered males, and the authors suggested that clonal diversity may have been underestimated. No day 14 peak-response samples were available, so repertoires were characterized only after the peak T cell response. Conclusions about previously exposed vaccinees were limited because only six AZD1222 recipients were SARS-CoV-2 seropositive at baseline. After two AZD1222 doses, spike-specific TCR breadth and depth were significantly higher than at day 0 and than in MenACWY recipients. In the small 56-69-year group, the increase in depth fell short of significance, most likely because of low power.

The CDR3 regions of human TCRbeta chains were subjected to immunosequencing. On the authors' methods: Repertoire TCRs were checked for matches against a reference library of SARS-CoV-2-specific TCRs that had been generated using the MIRA antigen-specificity platform. Breadth was defined as the fraction of unique TCRs that were SARS-CoV-2-associated, and depth was defined as the fraction of total T cells that were SARS-CoV-2-associated. Using the MIRA data, every spike-specific TCR was mapped to the spike region that the TCR reacted to and assigned to either a CD4 or a CD8 class. Log10-transformed breadth and depth values were compared by one-way ANOVA with Sidak's multiple comparisons tests. TCRdb retrieved this table from immuneACCESS and kept in-frame rearrangements only. Not all clones are present; in checked studies, unresolved V genes account for under half, and no reason is known for the remainder. V and J calls and clone size follow that table, whereas D and trimming were derived from the DNA. This sample comprises some 120,000 clones, 80% to 95% of them detected only once. The ten largest clonotypes hold 4.5% of the sample.

This specimen consisted of peripheral blood, obtained on day 0 of AZD1222 vaccination. This clonotype was sampled from an adult in good health. Recombination connected TRBV9 to TRBJ1-3; tentative D gene TRBD1, with 5 bases matching. CDR3 loop: CASSAAGTSSGNTIYF. DNA sequence: TGTGCCAGCAGCGCGGCGGGGACCTCCTCTGGAAACACCATATATTTT.